This T cell receptor beta chain emerged from a study of PD-1 blockade in classical Hodgkin lymphoma. Broader study findings: Complete responders had baseline diversity similar to newly diagnosed patients.

Sample time point: cycle 4 day 1 (C4D1), after less than 7 weeks of nivolumab. All trial patients relapsed after autologous stem cell transplantation. Researchers used magnetic negative selection to pull out pure CD4+ T cells from thawed PBMCs. Germline V gene lookup returns CDR1 MNHNS and CDR2 SASEGT. V shed 0 bases and J 2 bases; nucleotides not matched to a gene: 1. CDR3 length: 15 amino acids. Generated by immunoSEQ multiplex PCR, the TCRdb table keeps only in-frame clones and is missing some. The sample contains almost 20,000 clones, less than 90% of which appear only once. Remarks on this clone: Its specificity is not known.

The chain is built from TRBV6-1 and TRBJ1-5, with 7 bases aligning to TRBD1. The sample consisted of CD4+ T cells from blood, taken before the fourth cycle of nivolumab. This sequence originates from a human donor with classical Hodgkin lymphoma. CDR3 nucleotide sequence: TGTGCCAGCAGTGAAGCAGGGGGCCGCAATCAGCCCCAGCATTTT. Protein sequence: CASSEAGGRNQPQHF.